These 27 T cell receptor beta chains were sequenced from one sample in a study of lymphopenia after photon versus proton radiotherapy. Sequencing was performed with immunoSEQ multiplex PCR; in TCRdb, only in-frame clones are kept and a portion is missing. The table includes about 55,000 clones, 84% detected once. This specimen consisted of peripheral blood, obtained from a patient treated with proton-based radiotherapy. These receptors originate from a man aged 60-69 years with pancreatic cancer.

The chain carries TRBV5-1 and TRBJ2-3, with D possibly TRBD1 on 6 matching bases. Germline V gene sequence: CDR1 SGHRS, CDR2 YFSETQ. V shed 4 bases and J shed 0 bases, with 12 bases lying between them. The CDR3 is 15 amino acids. This CDR3 is CASSRDTTSTDTQYF. CDR3 DNA sequence: TGCGCCAGCAGCCGGGACACCACTAGCACAGATACGCAGTATTTT.

This chain joins TRBV6-5 and TRBJ2-5, with 7 bases fitting TRBD2. The CDR3 sequence is 14 residues long. From germline, CDR1 is MNHEY and CDR2 SVGAGI. Trimming at V came to 6 bases and at J to 2 bases, leaving 6 bases not matched to a gene. CDR3 amino acids: CASSLIGGQETQYF. The CDR3 DNA sequence: TGTGCCAGCAGCTTAATCGGGGGGCAAGAGACCCAGTACTTC.

In its sample, this clone was seen a few times. The rearrangement uses TRBV2 and TRBJ2-2; D gene ambiguous. The CDR3 has 16 residues. In germline, CDR1 is SNHLY, CDR2 FYNNEI. V lost 2 bases and J 6 bases, leaving 16 bases between the germline ends. DNA for the CDR3: TGTGCCAGCAGTGAAAAGGGTAGAAAGGGTCCCGGGGAGCTGTTTTTT. It is translated as CASSEKGRKGPGELFF.

The CDR3 spells CSVVRLAGDDEQFF. The CDR3 DNA reads as TGCAGCGTTGTAAGGCTAGCGGGAGACGATGAGCAGTTCTTC. This rearrangement joins TRBV29-1 to TRBJ2-1; TRBD2 aligns across 10 bases. J lost 8 bases, V lost 4 bases, and 8 bases had no gene match. This CDR3 is 14 amino acids long. CDR1 and CDR2 from the germline V gene are SQVTM and ANQGSEA.

In regard to this clone: The DNA is left out, because the CDR3 cannot be placed on it with certainty; the CDR3 is given as TCRdb lists it. The rearrangement uses TRBV28 and TRBJ2-7. The CDR3 is 11 residues long, counting both termini. The germline CDR1 and CDR2 sequences are MDHEN and SYDVKM. CDR3 in amino acids: CASSSGREQYF.

The chain is built from TRBV5-6 and TRBJ2-1, with 9 nucleotides matching TRBD2. The V and J ends lost 6 bases and 9 bases, in that order; junction bases with no gene match: 16. This CDR3 region has 16 residues. The germline V gene has CDR1 SGHDT and CDR2 YYEEEE. Here the CDR3 DNA reads TGTGCCAGCACCGGAGACGGGATAGCGGGAGAAGCTGAGCAGTTCTTC. This gives the protein CASTGDGIAGEAEQFF.

V and J are TRBV9 and TRBJ2-1, with 7 bases fitting TRBD2. The length of the CDR3 is 16 residues. V was pared by 5 bases and J by 5 bases, with 13 bases of the junction left unmatched. CDR1 is SGDLS and CDR2 is YYNGEE in the germline V gene. The CDR3 reads CASSGPGLAANNEQFF. The CDR3 DNA follows: TGTGCCAGCAGTGGTCCCGGTCTAGCGGCTAACAATGAGCAGTTCTTC.

The chain employs TRBV9 and TRBJ1-3; D is unresolved. The V end was cut by 2 bases, the J end by 0 bases, with 9 bases between. The CDR3 spans 15 residues. Germline V gene sequence: CDR1 SGDLS, CDR2 YYNGEE. CDR3 in amino acids: CASSVNSNSGNTIYF. The CDR3 DNA reads TGTGCCAGCAGCGTTAACTCAAACTCTGGAAACACCATATATTTT.

The chain has TRBV11-1 and TRBJ2-7, with TRBD2 matching 7 bases. The V segment lost 5 bases and the J segment 4 bases; nucleotides outside the gene matches: 11. The CDR3 runs to 15 residues. In germline, CDR1 is SGHAT, CDR2 FQDESV (reference sequence). CDR3 region: CASSPVTGGGYEQYF. In DNA, the CDR3 is TGTGCCAGCAGCCCAGTAACGGGCGGGGGTTACGAGCAGTACTTC.

V gene TRBV7-8 combines with J gene TRBJ2-7, with 9 bases identical to TRBD1. V dropped 2 bases and J dropped 2; count of bases not matched to a gene: 7. Germline V gene lookup returns CDR1 SGHVS and CDR2 FQNEAQ. The CDR3 has 16 residues. The CDR3 region has the DNA TGTGCCAGCAGCTTACGACCCGGGACAGGGACCTACGAGCAGTACTTC. Protein: CASSLRPGTGTYEQYF.

The rearrangement joins TRBV5-5 to TRBJ2-7; maybe TRBD1 (6 bases). The CDR3 totals 14 residues. The germline CDR1 and CDR2 sequences are SGHKS and YYEKEE (reference sequence). V lost 1 base and J 3 bases, leaving 11 bases between the germline ends. The CDR3 coding sequence is TGTGCCAGCAGCTTGATGGTACAGGGCTACGAGCAGTACTTC. As protein: CASSLMVQGYEQYF.

The V gene is TRBV28, the J gene TRBJ1-5, with 9 bases fitting TRBD1. Germline-derived CDR1 and CDR2 are MDHEN and SYDVKM. The CDR3 is made up of 16 amino acids. The ends lost 6 bases at V and 7 bases at J; junction bases unmatched: 13. CDR3 residues: CASREGTGQGRQPQHF. CDR3 nucleotide sequence: TGTGCCAGCAGGGAAGGGACGGGACAGGGAAGACAGCCCCAGCATTTT. The entire variable domain, with the rest obtained from reference TRBV28 and TRBJ1-5, is as follows: DVKVTQSSRYLVKRTGEKVFLECVQDMDHENMFWYRQDPGLGLRLIYFSYDVKMKEKGDIPEGYSVSREKKERFSLILESASTNQTSMYLCASREGTGQGRQPQHFGDGTRLSIL.

This clone came up once. The chain joins TRBV28 to TRBJ2-3, with D possibly being TRBD1 (6 bases). The V gene lost 10 bases and the J gene lost 4 bases, with 18 bases spanning the gap. This CDR3 spans 14 amino acids. The germline CDR1 and CDR2 sequences are MDHEN and SYDVKM. CDR3 loop: CATGTTSPSDTQYF. The CDR3 DNA is TGTGCCACCGGGACAACTTCCCCCTCAGATACGCAGTATTTT.

The J gene is TRBJ2-1, the V gene TRBV7-6; the D gene could be TRBD1 or TRBD2 (5 bases each). Germline V gene sequence: CDR1 SGHVS, CDR2 FNYEAQ. The V gene lost 3 bases and the J gene lost 4 bases, with 10 bases spanning the gap. This CDR3 is built from 14 residues. CDR3 coding DNA: TGTGCCAGCAGCTTGCAGGGACCGTACAATGAGCAGTTCTTC. Protein: CASSLQGPYNEQFF.

The gene calls are TRBV9 and TRBJ2-1, with 8 bases aligning to TRBD2. The V segment lost 4 bases and the J segment 9 bases; nucleotides outside the gene matches: 9. The germline CDR1 and CDR2 sequences are SGDLS and YYNGEE. This CDR3 has 14 residues. CDR3 bases: TGTGCCAGCAGCCCCGTACCCAGCGGGGGTGAGCAGTTCTTC. Translating gives CASSPVPSGGEQFF.

This chain links TRBV5-6 with TRBJ1-4; 9 bases line up with TRBD1. The CDR3 contains 15 residues. V was clipped by 7 bases and J by 7 bases; unmatched bases: 11. Germline CDR1 SGHDT, CDR2 YYEEEE. DNA of the CDR3: TGTGCCAGCGGGTCACAGGGGGCGCGGAGTGAAAAACTGTTTTTT. This gives the protein CASGSQGARSEKLFF.

This clone was seen a few times. The chain has TRBV23-1 and TRBJ2-7; D unresolved. TRBV23-1 carries the ORF label, with uncertain function. The CDR3 spans 16 residues. The V end lost 5 bases, the J end lost 0 bases, and 17 bases lay between the germline ends. The CDR3 bases are TGCGCCAGCAGTGAGGATTTACAGAGCAGCTCCTACGAGCAGTACTTC. It specifies CASSEDLQSSSYEQYF.

V and J are TRBV5-5 and TRBJ1-5; 7 nucleotides agree with TRBD1. CDR3 size: 13 residues. CDR1 and CDR2 from the germline V gene are SGHKS and YYEKEE (reference sequence). V lost 4 bases, J lost 5 bases, and 3 bases stayed unmatched. The CDR3 region is CASSRDRDQPQHF. CDR3 DNA sequence: TGTGCCAGCAGCCGAGACAGGGATCAGCCCCAGCATTTT.

The gene calls are TRBV28 and TRBJ2-7; 10 bases are shared with TRBD2. Germline V lookup: CDR1 MDHEN, CDR2 SYDVKM. This CDR3 region has 15 residues. The junction had 6 bases not matched to a gene; V was cut back by 4 bases and J by 3 bases. Here the CDR3 reads CASSSIAGGRYEQYF. The CDR3 bases are TGTGCCAGCAGTTCCATAGCGGGAGGCCGCTACGAGCAGTACTTC.

This clone was counted once. This chain joins TRBV7-6 and TRBJ2-7; 13 bases map to TRBD2. This CDR3 spans 17 amino acids. Germline CDR1 SGHVS, CDR2 FNYEAQ. J lost 9 bases, V lost 5 bases, and 16 bases had no gene match. CDR3: CASSTGAALAGGPVQYF. CDR3 DNA: TGTGCCAGCAGCACTGGCGCGGCACTAGCGGGAGGGCCGGTGCAGTACTTC.

V gene TRBV10-1 combines with J gene TRBJ2-5; D perhaps matches TRBD1 (6 bases). V gave up 3 bases and J gave up 4 bases, with 12 bases separating them. The CDR3 contains 14 residues. CDR1 and CDR2 (germline): WNHNN, SYGVQD (reference sequence). CDR3 loop: CASSDRDTAETQYF. In nucleotides, the CDR3 is TGCGCCAGCAGTGACCGGGACACCGCAGAGACCCAGTACTTC.

CDR3 residues: CAWSVRLAGVNEQFF. CDR3 nucleotides: TGTGCCTGGAGTGTACGGCTAGCGGGGGTAAATGAGCAGTTCTTC. The chain carries TRBV30 and TRBJ2-1; 10 bases match TRBD2. There are 15 residues in the CDR3. From germline, CDR1 is GTSNPN and CDR2 SVGIG (reference sequence). J lost 7 bases, V lost 0 bases, and 6 bases had no gene match.

The gene calls are TRBV7-9 and TRBJ1-1, with D possibly being TRBD1 (5 bases). Trimming removed 1 base at V and 1 base at J, with 19 bases between. The CDR3 loop spans 18 amino acids. The germline V gene has CDR1 SEHNR and CDR2 FQNEAQ (reference sequence). CDR3 bases: TGTGCCAGCAGCTTAGGCCTAATGTGGGGGAGGGCGAACACTGAAGCTTTCTTT. Its protein product is CASSLGLMWGRANTEAFF.

This sequence joins TRBV21-1 and TRBJ1-4. TRBV21-1 is a listed pseudogene. The CDR3 contains 19 residues. Here the CDR3 DNA reads TGTGCCAGCAGCAAAGCCTGGGGACTGAGGGTTAAACTTATCGAAAAACTGTTTTTT. Protein product: CASSKAWGLRVKLIEKLFF.

The chain carries TRBV18 and TRBJ2-5; D may be TRBD2 (7 bases). V shed 2 bases and J shed 5 bases, with 15 bases lying between them. Germline lookup yields CDR1 KGHSH and CDR2 LQKENI. CDR3 length: 15 residues. Here the CDR3 reads CASSPSRGAVETQYF. The DNA of the CDR3 is TGTGCCAGCTCACCATCTCGGGGGGCCGTGGAGACCCAGTACTTC.

The chain is built from TRBV11-1 and TRBJ2-1, with D hard to call. The CDR3 spans 13 residues. Per the germline V gene, CDR1 is SGHAT and CDR2 is FQDESV (reference sequence). The ends were cut back, 0 bases at V and 11 bases at J, with 11 bases in the middle. The CDR3 coding sequence is TGTGCCAGCAGCTTAGCTACGACTTCCCAGCAGTTCTTC. Amino acids: CASSLATTSQQFF. The full variable domain, its missing parts supplied by reference TRBV11-1 and TRBJ2-1, is EAEVAQSPRYKITEKSQAVAFWCDPISGHATLYWYRQILGQGPELLVQFQDESVVDDSQLPKDRFSAERLKGVDSTLKIQPAELGDSAMYLCASSLATTSQQFFGPGTRLTVL.

The CDR3, as DNA: TGCAGCGTTGTCTCCCCGGGGGTCCAAGAGACCCAGTACTTC. It encodes CSVVSPGVQETQYF. The gene calls are TRBV29-1 and TRBJ2-5; possible D gene TRBD2, 6 bases. CDR1 and CDR2 from the germline V gene are SQVTM and ANQGSEA. This CDR3 comprises 14 residues. V was shortened by 4 bases and J by 1 base, with 13 bases between the two germline ends.